This T cell receptor (beta chain) was found in a study of CD8+ T cells in alopecia areata (dated by TCRdb to the late 2010s). As for the study more broadly: The treated patients, all with moderate-to-severe alopecia areata, were enrolled in an open-label pilot trial of oral tofacitinib given at 5 to 10 mg twice daily. immunoSEQ multiplex PCR using 35 Vbeta forward primers and 13 Jbeta reverse primers was used to amplify TCRbeta CDR3 regions. The SALT score, which quantifies the percentage of affected scalp surface area, was used to measure disease severity in treated patients. On the human side, TCRbeta sequencing was run on scalp tissue and on sorted CD4+ and CD8+ peripheral blood T cells from healthy controls and from alopecia areata patients with either patchy or totalis/universalis disease. RNA was extracted with the PAXgene miRNA kit for fixed scalp, the miRNeasy kit for PBMCs, and the RNeasy kit for mouse skin. Biopsies were taken from tofacitinib-treated patients at baseline and again at 4 and 24 weeks into treatment, and several of those patients also had a later scalp biopsy. High-throughput TCRbeta sequencing was used to examine T cell clonal expansion in alopecia areata in both the C3H/HeJ mouse model and human patients. Patients stayed on tofacitinib for 6 to 18 months and then had 6 months of follow-up off drug so that delayed response and recurrence could be assessed. Clonality in the scalp was compared among normal scalp (n=4), patchy alopecia areata scalp (n=8), and alopecia totalis/universalis scalp (n=8).

General findings and caveats noted by the study authors: Because the treated cohort was small and included a single nonresponder, larger studies are needed to assess links between baseline CD8+ expansion and response. TCR sequences shared between patients were less clear than in mice, possibly partly because of HLA diversity in the patient population. Unlike mouse skin, where gammadelta T cells dominate, normal human skin contains resident alphabeta T cells that get sequenced too, which complicates analysis of the scalp TCR repertoire. With tofacitinib, both scalp clonality and the number of expanded CD8+ clones among the top 100 scalp clones went down significantly. During tofacitinib treatment, many expanded lesional clones remained in scalp and blood, and this persistence may partly explain relapse after treatment is stopped. Higher clonality and more expanded CD8+ clones were observed in lesional scalp than in normal scalp, particularly in alopecia totalis/universalis, a finding suggestive of antigenic drive.

The germline V gene gives CDR1 as MGHDK and CDR2 as SYGVNS. From the cysteine up to the phenylalanine, the CDR3 has a length of 12 residues. Solely the CDR3 DNA is kept, with 36 bases framed from the first base. A distance of 6 bases separates the germline ends of V and J, which lose 5 bases and 4 bases respectively. The library was produced with the immunoSEQ multiplex PCR assay. To provide template for TCR sequencing, every sample had RNA extracted and reverse transcribed into cDNA. SuperScript III was used to make first-strand cDNA, primed with a 2:1 mix of oligo-dT and random hexamers. A synthetic immune receptor repertoire was used to gauge amplification bias, and whatever bias remained was removed computationally. Turning to the authors' computational methods: Raw reads were preprocessed to remove errors, and CDR3 was defined by IMGT conventions from the conserved cysteine to phenylalanine. Clonality was calculated as 1 minus Shannon entropy normalized by log2 of the number of productive unique TCRs. Scalp TCRbeta sequences were cross-referenced with sorted blood CD4 and CD8 repertoires so that the CD4 or CD8 identity of scalp clones could be inferred. Drawn from immuneACCESS, this table holds only the in-frame rearrangements with V and J called that TCRdb kept. Clones are partly lost; checked studies trace under half to an unresolved V gene and leave the rest unexplained. V, J and clone size derive from that table, while D and trimming were established from the DNA sequence. This sample is represented by under 150,000 clones; roughly 56% of them were singletons. The ten largest clones capture 3% to 4% of the sample.

This clone was counted between two and nine times. Its antigen remains unidentified. Within one base of it there is no much larger clone, and no base qualities were kept. Interpreted using the paper, the time point label stands for: around 22 weeks on oral tofacitinib. The treatment or condition label corresponds to: oral pan-JAK inhibitor, 5-10 mg twice daily. From alopecia areata patients, peripheral blood was collected along with lesional scalp punch biopsies. PBMCs were isolated by density centrifugation and stained for CD3, CD4 and CD8, after which CD4+ and CD8+ T cells were sorted on a FACSAria.

Recombination linked TRBV25-1 to TRBJ2-4; TRBD1 is possibly the D segment (5 matching bases). This sequence was found in a human donor with alopecia areata. The sequencing used CD4+ T cells sorted from blood, collected at week 24, from a patient treated with tofacitinib. The nucleotides read TGTGCCAGCAGTCAGGGTAAAAACATTCAGTACTTC. This yields the protein CASSQGKNIQYF.